This entry lists 5 T cell receptor beta chains sequenced from one sample in a study of cytomegalovirus exposure and HLA in healthy donors. The PCR ran on 60 Vbeta and 13 Jbeta primers. Assay: immunoSEQ multiplex PCR; the TCRdb copy retains only in-frame clones and omits some. The table includes around 210,000 clones, approximately 81% detected once. The specimen was PBMCs. All receptors derive from a girl aged 2-15 years in good health and CMV-seronegative.

This chain uses TRBV21-1 with TRBJ1-1. TRBV21-1 is a pseudogene segment. The CDR3 covers 13 residues. The CDR3 sequence is CASINREGTEAFF. CDR3 in DNA: TGTGCCAGCATTAACAGGGAGGGTACTGAAGCTTTCTTT.

The chain recombines TRBV6-1 with TRBJ1-2; possibly TRBD1 for D (6 bases). V lost 3 bases to trimming and J lost 2 bases, with 10 bases between them. The CDR3 contains 14 residues. In germline, CDR1 is MNHNS, CDR2 SASEGT. CDR3 amino acids: CASSDQGRNYGYTF. DNA of the CDR3: TGTGCCAGCAGTGATCAGGGGCGAAACTATGGCTACACCTTC.

The rearrangement links TRBV5-6 to TRBJ1-6; 7 bases are shared with TRBD1. Germline values: CDR1 SGHDT, CDR2 YYEEEE. The CDR3 runs 14 residues. V lost 0 bases to trimming and J lost 6 bases; unmatched junction nucleotides: 0. The CDR3: CASSLDRGNSPLHF. CDR3 sequence (DNA): TGTGCCAGCAGCTTGGACAGGGGTAATTCACCCCTCCACTTT.

The chain uses TRBV7-2 and TRBJ2-2, with D perhaps matching TRBD2 (6 bases). The CDR3 has 15 amino acids. The germline V and J ends were trimmed by 2 bases and 4 bases, with 11 bases remaining between them. Germline loops: CDR1 SGHTA, CDR2 FQGNSA. Written as DNA, the CDR3 is TGTGCCAGCAGCTTACAAGTCGGGGGCACCGGGGAGCTGTTTTTT. Protein sequence: CASSLQVGGTGELFF. Based on the CDR3 plus reference TRBV7-2 and TRBJ2-2, the full variable domain is GAGVSQSPSNKVTEKGKDVELRCDPISGHTALYWYRQSLGQGLEFLIYFQGNSAPDKSGLPSDRFSAERTGGSVSTLTIQRTQQEDSAVYLCASSLQVGGTGELFFGEGSRLTVL.

The V gene is TRBV5-1, the J gene TRBJ1-4; TRBD1 is a possible D gene (6 bases). Germline CDR1 SGHRS, CDR2 YFSETQ. The V end lost 0 bases, the J end lost 8 bases, and 11 bases lay between the germline ends. The CDR3 runs 14 residues. The CDR3, as DNA: TGCGCCAGCAGCTTGGAGGGGGGGAGGGAAAAACTGTTTTTT. Its protein is CASSLEGGREKLFF.